This is a list of T cell receptor beta chains from one sample in a study of CD8+ T cells in alopecia areata. Sequencing was performed with immunoSEQ multiplex PCR; in TCRdb, only in-frame clones are kept and a portion is missing. Altogether about 110,000 clones are present, 65% to 85% being singletons, with the ten largest covering over 20%. Sequences were derived from CD8+ T cells sorted from blood, sampled at week 24, from a patient treated with tofacitinib. These receptors were collected from a human donor with alopecia areata. CDR3s leave out the opening cysteine and the closing phenylalanine or tryptophan. Fields, in order: V gene, CDR3 length, CDR3 protein.

>TRBV6-5|14
ASSYSYLAGGHGQY
>TRBV6-6|12
ASSGQDSNYGYT
>TRBV29-1|9
SVEDLGEQF
>TRBV7-9|11
ASSLILAEEQF
>TRBV6-6|10
ASSPRGYEQY
>TRBV4-1|15
ASSQENPGGAAYEQF
>TRBV27|11
ATQAGSTDTQY
>TRBV5-6|15
ASSLASRRAFVETQY
>TRBV13|14
ASSLEESFSRNEQF
>TRBV5-1|13
ASSLGTGLTYEQY
>TRBV10-3|11
AISEIPDNEQF
>TRBV6-5|13
ASSYIANSRETQY
>TRBV29-1|11
SVESGIEETQY
>TRBV7-7|13
ASSLAQGGKYEQY
>TRBV2|11
ASMWDSNQPQH
>TRBV27|11
ASSLGSYNEQF
>TRBV11-2|16
ASSLNAGGTGGEETQY
>TRBV6-5|12
ASSPGSLAFGYT
>TRBV7-9|12
ASSLKGGLETQY
>TRBV4-1|15
ASSPRGLQGAVGELF
>TRBV27|11
ASSSRGETEAF
>TRBV2|14
ASSEEAVLAKNIQY
>TRBV2|11
ASQRGGSTEAF
>TRBV10-2|11
ASTYDMNTEAF
>TRBV5-4|12
ASSSFGASYGYT
>TRBV5-1|12
ASTPRGRPDTQY
>TRBV5-1|11
ASSLLRDREQY
>TRBV6-5|11
ASSRSGAETQY
>TRBV5-1|13
ASSSGQGSVNEQF
>TRBV23-1|12
ASSQWGNQETQY
>TRBV4-3|12
ASSQRQGANVLT
>TRBV5-1|14
ASSSSGQGKDYEQY
>TRBV4-2|13
ASSQDYAVTDTQY
>TRBV14|16
ASSLEGQGISGANVLT
>TRBV7-8|13
ASSLDPGQSYEQY
>TRBV19|13
ASSISGTGDQPQH
>TRBV2|9
ASSGRETQY
>TRBV30|12
AWSVLAGAYEQY
>TRBV6-1|14
ASSEGPGLGQETQY
>TRBV10-3|15
AISRTGAYLMNTEAF
>TRBV6-1|10
ASRESWKTQY
>TRBV14|15
ASSQLDRIRGFTEAF
>TRBV4-1|12
ASSPEGQGLEQY
>TRBV7-6|14
ASSAQLAGGQETQY
>TRBV4-3|16
ASSQVDGGPGLAGELF
>TRBV30|10
AWSVGGTEAF
>TRBV7-9|16
ASSPSRGTSVDEETQY
>TRBV29-1|13
SVPPGTNSYNEQF
>TRBV27|13
ASSLLKDRRLGQF
>TRBV27|13
ASSFGTGRGQPQH
>TRBV29-1|13
SVEGEGAVYNEQF